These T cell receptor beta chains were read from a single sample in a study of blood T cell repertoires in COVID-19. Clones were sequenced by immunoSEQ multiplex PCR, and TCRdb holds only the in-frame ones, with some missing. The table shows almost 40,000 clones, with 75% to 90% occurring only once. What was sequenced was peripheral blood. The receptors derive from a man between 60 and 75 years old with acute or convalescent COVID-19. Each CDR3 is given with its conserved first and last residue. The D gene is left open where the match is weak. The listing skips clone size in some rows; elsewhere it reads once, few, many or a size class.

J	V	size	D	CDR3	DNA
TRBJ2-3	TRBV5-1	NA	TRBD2	CASSLASGIGDTQYF	TGCGCCAGCAGCTTGGCTAGCGGGATAGGAGATACGCAGTATTTT
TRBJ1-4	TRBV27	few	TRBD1	CASSTSQGAWEKLFF	TGTGCCAGCAGTACCTCACAGGGGGCTTGGGAAAAACTGTTTTTT
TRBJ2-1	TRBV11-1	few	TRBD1	CASSLGQGNGEQFF	TGTGCCAGCAGCCTGGGACAGGGTAACGGGGAGCAGTTCTTC
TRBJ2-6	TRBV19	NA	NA	CASSISGLGANVLTF	TGTGCCAGTAGTATTAGTGGTCTTGGGGCCAACGTCCTGACTTTC
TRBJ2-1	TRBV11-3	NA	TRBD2	CASSMGLAGVTKGGNEQFF	TGTGCCAGCAGCATGGGACTAGCGGGAGTCACCAAGGGCGGCAATGAGCAGTTCTTC
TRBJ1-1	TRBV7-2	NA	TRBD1	CASSLGATGLEGAFF	TGTGCCAGCAGCTTAGGGGCGACAGGGCTGGAGGGCGCTTTCTTT
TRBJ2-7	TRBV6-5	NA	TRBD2	CASSKGLAGDYEQYF	TGTGCCAGCAGCAAAGGACTAGCGGGGGACTACGAGCAGTACTTC
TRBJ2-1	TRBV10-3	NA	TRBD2	CAISQTSGGRNEQFF	TGTGCCATCAGCCAGACTAGCGGGGGGCGCAATGAGCAGTTCTTC
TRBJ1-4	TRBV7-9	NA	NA	CAGGKIATNEKLFF	TGTGCCGGCGGAAAGATTGCAACTAATGAAAAACTGTTTTTT
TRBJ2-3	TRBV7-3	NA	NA	CASSPEVAVGGDTQYF	TGTGCCAGCAGCCCCGAAGTAGCGGTGGGTGGAGATACGCAGTATTTT
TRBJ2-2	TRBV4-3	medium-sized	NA	CASSQGLFTGELFF	TGCGCCAGCAGCCAGGGCCTTTTCACCGGGGAGCTGTTTTTT
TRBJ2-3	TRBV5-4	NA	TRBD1	CASSSQGTDTQYF	TGTGCCAGCAGCTCACAGGGGACAGATACGCAGTATTTT
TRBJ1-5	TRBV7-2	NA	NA	CASSPMGGGVQPQHF	TGTGCCAGCAGCCCTATGGGGGGGGGTGTTCAGCCCCAGCATTTT
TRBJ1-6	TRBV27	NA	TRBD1	CASHRRGGVTAYNSPLHF	TGTGCCAGCCATCGTCGAGGGGGCGTGACAGCCTATAATTCACCCCTCCACTTT
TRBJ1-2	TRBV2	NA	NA	CASGQGYGYTF	TGTGCCAGCGGGCAGGGGTATGGCTACACCTTC
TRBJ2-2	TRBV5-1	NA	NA	CASSYLSAGELFF	TGCGCCAGCAGCTACCTGAGCGCCGGGGAGCTGTTTTTT
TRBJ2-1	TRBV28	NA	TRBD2	CASRPNSGSRSYNEQFF	TGTGCCAGCAGACCTAATAGCGGGAGTAGGTCCTACAATGAGCAGTTCTTC
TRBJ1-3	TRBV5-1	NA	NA	CASSLGQTSSGNTIYF	TGCGCCAGCAGCTTAGGACAGACGAGCTCTGGAAACACCATATATTTT
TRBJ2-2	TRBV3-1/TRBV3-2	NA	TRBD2	CASSQDRRTSGRVPGELFF	TGTGCCAGCAGCCAAGATAGACGGACTAGCGGGCGGGTCCCCGGGGAGCTGTTTTTT
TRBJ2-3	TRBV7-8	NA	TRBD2	CASSLGGSGRNTQYF	TGTGCCAGCAGCTTAGGGGGTAGCGGGAGAAATACGCAGTATTTT
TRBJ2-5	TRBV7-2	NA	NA	CASSVGTRKETQYF	TGTGCCAGCAGCGTCGGGACAAGAAAAGAGACCCAGTACTTC
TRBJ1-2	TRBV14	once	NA	CASSPRAIVLRGYTF	TGTGCCAGCAGCCCGCGGGCCATAGTCTTGCGCGGCTACACCTTC
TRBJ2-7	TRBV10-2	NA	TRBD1	CASMVQGITNEQYF	TGCGCCAGCATGGTACAGGGGATCACAAACGAGCAGTACTTC
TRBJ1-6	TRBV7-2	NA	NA	CASSSNRDYNSPLHF	TGTGCCAGCAGCTCGAACAGGGATTATAATTCACCCCTCCACTTT
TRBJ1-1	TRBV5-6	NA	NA	CASREGPRAEAFF	TGTGCCAGCAGGGAAGGGCCCAGGGCTGAAGCTTTCTTT
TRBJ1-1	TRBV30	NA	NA	CAWSRFPQGRTEAFF	TGTGCCTGGAGTCGATTTCCTCAGGGGCGGACTGAAGCTTTCTTT
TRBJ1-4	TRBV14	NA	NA	CASSQAQGGGLFF	TGTGCCAGCAGCCAAGCCCAAGGCGGCGGGCTGTTTTTT
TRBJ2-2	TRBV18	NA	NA	CASSPTTVGSNTGELFF	TGTGCCAGCTCACCCACGACCGTGGGCTCGAACACCGGGGAGCTGTTTTTT
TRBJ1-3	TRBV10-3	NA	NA	CAIGTPSSGNTIYF	TGTGCCATCGGGACTCCCAGCTCTGGAAACACCATATATTTT
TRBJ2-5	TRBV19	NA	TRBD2	CASSKGLAGAVAEETQYF	TGTGCCAGTAGTAAGGGACTAGCGGGAGCCGTGGCTGAAGAGACCCAGTACTTC
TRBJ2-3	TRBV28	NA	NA	CASSLLGPGLDEDTQYF	TGTGCCAGCAGTTTATTGGGGCCAGGGCTTGATGAAGATACGCAGTATTTT
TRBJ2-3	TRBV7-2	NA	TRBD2	CASSPGTSGTDTQYF	TGTGCCAGCAGCCCTGGGACTAGCGGGACAGATACGCAGTATTTT
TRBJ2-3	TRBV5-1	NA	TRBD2	CASSENGRGTDTQYF	TGCGCCAGCAGCGAAAACGGGAGGGGCACAGATACGCAGTATTTT
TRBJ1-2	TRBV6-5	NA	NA	CASRTIQGHYGYTF	TGTGCCAGCAGGACGATCCAGGGTCACTATGGCTACACCTTC
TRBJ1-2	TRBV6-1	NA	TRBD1	CASSGRQTGILNYGYTF	TGTGCCAGCAGTGGCCGTCAGACAGGGATCCTTAACTATGGCTACACCTTC
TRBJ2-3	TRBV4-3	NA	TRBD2	CASSQALSGGTQYF	TGCGCCAGCAGCCAAGCGCTGTCGGGGGGTACGCAGTATTTT
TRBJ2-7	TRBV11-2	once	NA	CASSFGGGGEQYF	TGTGCCAGCAGCTTTGGGGGAGGTGGGGAGCAGTACTTC
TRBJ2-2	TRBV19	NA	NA	CASSELWSGELFF	TGTGCCAGTAGCGAACTTTGGTCCGGGGAGCTGTTTTTT
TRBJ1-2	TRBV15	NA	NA	CATSKQANYGYTF	TGTGCCACCAGCAAACAGGCAAACTATGGCTACACCTTC
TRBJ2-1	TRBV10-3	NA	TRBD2	CAISESRGAYNEQFF	TGTGCCATCAGTGAGTCACGGGGGGCCTACAATGAGCAGTTCTTC
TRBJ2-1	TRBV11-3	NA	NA	CASSTKGGASGHSYNEQFF	TGTGCCAGCAGCACCAAAGGGGGGGCTAGCGGACATTCCTACAATGAGCAGTTCTTC
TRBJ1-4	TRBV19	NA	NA	CASSSQLGREKLFF	TGTGCCAGTAGTAGTCAGTTGGGGCGCGAAAAACTGTTTTTT
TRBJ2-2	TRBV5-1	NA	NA	CASSSGVGWPGELFF	TGCGCCAGCAGCTCAGGGGTTGGTTGGCCCGGGGAGCTGTTTTTT
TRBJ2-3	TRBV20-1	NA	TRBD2	CSASSSGRRGSTDTQYF	TGCAGTGCTAGTTCTAGCGGGAGGAGAGGTAGCACAGATACGCAGTATTTT
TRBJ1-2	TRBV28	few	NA	CASSRQARYGYTF	TGTGCCAGCAGTCGACAGGCTCGCTATGGCTACACCTTC
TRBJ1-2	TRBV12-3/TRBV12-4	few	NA	CASSPDRPYGYTF	TGTGCCAGCAGTCCAGACAGGCCCTATGGCTACACCTTC
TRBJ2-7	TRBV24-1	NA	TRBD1	CATSEQGQGNEQYF	TGTGCCACCAGTGAGCAGGGACAGGGGAACGAGCAGTACTTC
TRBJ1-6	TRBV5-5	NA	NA	CASSFGRGLGSPLHF	TGTGCCAGCAGCTTCGGGAGAGGATTGGGATCACCCCTCCACTTT
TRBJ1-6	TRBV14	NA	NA	CASSPIYNSPLHF	TGTGCCAGCAGCCCAATTTATAATTCACCCCTCCACTTT
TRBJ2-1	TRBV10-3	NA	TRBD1	CAISSGTAWNEQFF	TGTGCCATCAGTTCCGGGACAGCCTGGAATGAGCAGTTCTTC
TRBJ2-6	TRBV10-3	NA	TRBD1	CAISESRGTAGPGANVLTF	TGTGCCATCAGTGAATCTCGTGGGACAGCCGGTCCTGGGGCCAACGTCCTGACTTTC
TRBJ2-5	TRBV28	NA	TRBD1	CASSGDRGGGETQYF	TGTGCCAGCAGTGGGGACAGGGGCGGAGGGGAGACCCAGTACTTC
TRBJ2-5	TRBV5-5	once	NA	CASTLDSLSQETQYF	TGTGCCAGCACGTTGGACAGTTTGAGCCAAGAGACCCAGTACTTC
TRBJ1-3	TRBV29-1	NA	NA	CSVGESGNTIYF	TGCAGCGTTGGCGAAAGTGGAAACACCATATATTTT